The next 15 T cell receptor beta chains were all read from a single sample in a study of low-dose radiotherapy and immunotherapy resistance in tumors. TRAV and TRBV primers primed cDNA for both TCRalpha and TCRbeta. Amplification of TCRs used a constant-region primer and V-primer adapter for about 21 PCR cycles. Using its own MiXCR run on the reads, TCRdb lists one record per CDR3 protein. The sample shows several thousand distinct CDR3 sequences, about four fifths of them seen only once. These receptors all come from a human donor with advanced metastatic prostate, ovarian, gallbladder or colorectal cancer (not recorded which). This table probably holds off-target reads from a library built for another chain.

The rearrangement links TRBV10-1 to TRBJ2-7; TRBD1 matches at 8 bases. This CDR3 region has 14 residues. V was pared by 9 bases and J by 2 bases, with 9 bases of the junction left unmatched. Germline V lookup: CDR1 WNHNN, CDR2 SYGVQD (reference sequence). CDR3 region: CASRRQGIPYEQYF. The CDR3 bases are TGCGCCAGTCGGAGACAGGGGATACCCTACGAGCAGTACTTC.

V gene TRBV9 combines with J gene TRBJ2-1; D uncertain. V dropped 0 bases and J dropped 4 bases, with 8 bases sitting between them. The CDR3 sequence is 14 residues long. Germline CDR1 is SGDLS and CDR2 is YYNGEE. DNA for the CDR3: TGTGCCAGCAGCGTAGTTGGGGATTACAATGAGCAGTTCTTC. It is translated as CASSVVGDYNEQFF. Supplemented by reference TRBV9 and TRBJ2-1, the full variable domain reads DSGVTQTPKHLITATGQRVTLRCSPRSGDLSVYWYQQSLDQGLQFLIQYYNGEERAKGNILERFSAQQFPDLHSELNLSSLELGDSALYFCASSVVGDYNEQFFGPGTRLTVL.

The V call is TRBV14, the J call TRBJ1-4, with a tentative D call TRBD1 (6 bases). Trimming removed 3 bases at V and 7 bases at J, with 21 bases between. Germline V gene data show CDR1 as SGHDN and CDR2 as FVKESK. The CDR3 has 17 residues. In DNA, the CDR3 is TGTGCCAGCAGCCATGATTCAGTGGGGGCCCTTGGTGAAAAACTGTTTTTT. It yields the protein CASSHDSVGALGEKLFF. Based on the CDR3 plus reference TRBV14 and TRBJ1-4, the full variable domain is EAGVTQFPSHSVIEKGQTVTLRCDPISGHDNLYWYRRVMGKEIKFLLHFVKESKQDESGMPNNRFLAERTGGTYSTLKVQPAELEDSGVYFCASSHDSVGALGEKLFFGSGTQLSVL.

The chain uses TRBV29-1 and TRBJ2-1; D possibly corresponds to TRBD1 (8 bases). Looked up from germline, CDR1 is SQVTM and CDR2 is ANQGSEA. This CDR3 is 15 amino acids long. V lost 7 bases, J lost 9 bases, and 25 bases lay in between. This CDR3 reads CSGQPGTGGSGEQFF. CDR3 nucleotides: TGCAGCGGGCAACCCGGGACAGGCGGGAGTGGTGAGCAGTTCTTC.

The chain recombines TRBV20-1 with TRBJ2-1, with D possibly being TRBD2 (5 bases). The CDR3 has 14 amino acids. The V and J ends lost 5 bases and 9 bases respectively, with 20 bases between them. The germline V gene encodes CDR1 DFQATT and CDR2 SNEGSKA (reference sequence). CDR3 sequence (DNA): TGCAGTGCTCCTATTCGGAGGTCATTAGTTGAGCAGTTCTTC. It codes for CSAPIRRSLVEQFF.

V is TRBV15 and J is TRBJ2-2; the D gene is possibly TRBD2 (6 bases). The V gene lost 2 bases and the J gene lost 6 bases, with 16 bases spanning the gap. CDR1 is LNHNV, CDR2 YYDKDF, per germline (reference sequence). This CDR3 contains 16 residues. CDR3 amino acids: CATSRWTTDAPGELFF. Written as DNA, the CDR3 is TGTGCCACCAGCAGATGGACTACTGATGCCCCCGGGGAGCTGTTTTTT.

The chain links TRBV10-3 to TRBJ2-3, with 7 bases fitting TRBD2. The germline V gene has CDR1 ENHRY and CDR2 SYGVKD. V shed 6 bases, J shed 5 bases, and the junction held 11 bases outside the gene matches. The CDR3 has 15 amino acids. For the CDR3, the DNA is TGTGCCATCAGGCCTTCTAGCGGAGCAAAAGATACGCAGTATTTT. It is translated as CAIRPSSGAKDTQYF.

V and J are TRBV27 and TRBJ2-3; 7 bases agree with TRBD1. Germline CDR1 is MNHEY and CDR2 is SMNVEV (reference sequence). The CDR3 extends over 15 amino acids. The V gene end was trimmed by 6 bases and the J gene end by 3 bases; junction bases not matched to a gene: 9. The CDR3: CASSPSDRYTDTQYF. The CDR3 nucleotides are TGTGCCAGCAGCCCTTCGGACAGGTATACAGATACGCAGTATTTT.

V gene TRBV27 combines with J gene TRBJ1-4; maybe TRBD1 (6 bases). Germline V lookup: CDR1 MNHEY, CDR2 SMNVEV (reference sequence). The CDR3 is 13 amino acids. V was clipped by 5 bases and J by 12 bases, with 16 bases between them. In DNA, the CDR3 is TGTGCCAGCAGTCCCCTCCCAGGGGTGGAACTGTTTTTT. Its protein product is CASSPLPGVELFF.

The chain recombines TRBV28 with TRBJ1-2; D is unclear. The CDR3 has 13 amino acids. The germline gives CDR1 MDHEN, CDR2 SYDVKM. V lost 2 bases and J lost 4, with 8 bases in between. The CDR3 nucleotides are TGTGCCAGCAGTTTAATCGGCCGCTATGGCTACACCTTC. Translation gives CASSLIGRYGYTF.

The rearrangement links TRBV20-1 to TRBJ2-2; TRBD2 might be the D (6 bases). The CDR3 has 14 amino acids. Germline V gene lookup returns CDR1 DFQATT and CDR2 SNEGSKA (reference sequence). Trimming left V 1 base short and J 6 bases short, with 12 bases between. CDR3: CSARAGGAAGELFF. The CDR3 DNA is TGCAGTGCTAGAGCCGGCGGGGCCGCCGGGGAGCTGTTTTTT.

This clonotype has a single count. The rearrangement joins TRBV28 to TRBJ2-2, with 14 bases lining up with TRBD2. There are 17 residues in the CDR3. J was trimmed by 3 bases and V by 6 bases; bases with no gene match: 6. Germline V CDR1 and CDR2: MDHEN, SYDVKM. In DNA, the CDR3 is TGTGCCAGCAGCCCAGGGGGACTAGCGGGAGACACCGGGGAGCTGTTTTTT. This codes for CASSPGGLAGDTGELFF.

This rearrangement joins TRBV5-1 to TRBJ2-7; unclear D gene. Trimming took off 1 base at V and 1 base at J, with 15 bases between the two ends. The CDR3 loop spans 16 amino acids. The germline CDR1 and CDR2 sequences are SGHRS and YFSETQ. This CDR3 reads CASSLRDTAFSYEQYF. CDR3 nucleotides: TGCGCCAGCAGCTTGCGTGATACAGCCTTTTCCTACGAGCAGTACTTC.

V is TRBV6-2 or TRBV6-3 and J is TRBJ1-1; maybe TRBD1 (5 bases). The CDR3 totals 14 residues. Deletions cut 5 bases from V and 4 bases from J, with 14 bases between. Germline assignment: CDR1 MNHEY and CDR2 SVGEGT. Here the CDR3 reads CASSIELGGTEAFF. The CDR3 DNA sequence: TGTGCCAGCAGTATCGAATTGGGGGGCACTGAAGCTTTCTTT.

The rearrangement uses TRBV19 and TRBJ2-5; the D gene is possibly TRBD1 (5 bases). With 3 bases removed from V and 3 bases from J, the gap between germline ends came to 8 bases. The CDR3 spans 13 residues. From germline, CDR1 is LNHDA and CDR2 SQIVND (reference sequence). The chain's CDR3 is CASSIREKETQYF. The CDR3 DNA is TGTGCCAGTAGTATCAGGGAAAAAGAGACCCAGTACTTC.